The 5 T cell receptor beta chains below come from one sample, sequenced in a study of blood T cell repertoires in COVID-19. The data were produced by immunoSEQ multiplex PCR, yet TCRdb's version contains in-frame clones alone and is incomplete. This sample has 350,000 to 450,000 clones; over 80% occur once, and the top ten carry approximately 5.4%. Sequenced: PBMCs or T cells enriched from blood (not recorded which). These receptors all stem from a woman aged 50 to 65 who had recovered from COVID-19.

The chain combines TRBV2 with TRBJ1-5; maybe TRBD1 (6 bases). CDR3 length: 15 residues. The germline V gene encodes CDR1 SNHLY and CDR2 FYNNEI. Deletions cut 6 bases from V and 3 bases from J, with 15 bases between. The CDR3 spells CASRHEGGFNQPQHF. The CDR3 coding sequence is TGTGCCAGCAGGCACGAAGGGGGTTTCAATCAGCCCCAGCATTTT.

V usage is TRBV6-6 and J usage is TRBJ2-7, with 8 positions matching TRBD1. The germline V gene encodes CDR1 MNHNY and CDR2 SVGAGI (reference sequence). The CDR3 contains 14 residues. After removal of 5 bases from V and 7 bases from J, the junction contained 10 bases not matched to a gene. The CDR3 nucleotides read TGTGCCAGCAGTGAGGACAGGGTAATTGGTGAGCAGTACTTC. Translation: CASSEDRVIGEQYF.

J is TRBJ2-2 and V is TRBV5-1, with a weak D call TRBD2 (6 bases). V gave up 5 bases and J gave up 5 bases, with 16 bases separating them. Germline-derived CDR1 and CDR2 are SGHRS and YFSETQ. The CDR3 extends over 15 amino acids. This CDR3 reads CASSTGTPATGELFF. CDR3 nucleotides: TGCGCCAGCAGTACCGGGACTCCTGCAACCGGGGAGCTGTTTTTT.

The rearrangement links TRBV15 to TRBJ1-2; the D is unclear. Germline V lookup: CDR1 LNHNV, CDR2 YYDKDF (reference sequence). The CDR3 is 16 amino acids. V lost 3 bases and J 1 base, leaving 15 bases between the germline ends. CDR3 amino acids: CATSRARPDLNYGYTF. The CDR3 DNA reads TGTGCCACCAGCAGGGCCAGGCCCGACCTTAACTATGGCTACACCTTC.

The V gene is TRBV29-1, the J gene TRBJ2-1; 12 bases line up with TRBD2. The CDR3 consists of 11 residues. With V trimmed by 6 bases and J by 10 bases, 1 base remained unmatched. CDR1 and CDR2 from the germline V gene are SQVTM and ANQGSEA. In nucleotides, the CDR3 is TGCAGCGTGACTAGCGGGAGCGAGCAGTTCTTC. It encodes CSVTSGSEQFF.